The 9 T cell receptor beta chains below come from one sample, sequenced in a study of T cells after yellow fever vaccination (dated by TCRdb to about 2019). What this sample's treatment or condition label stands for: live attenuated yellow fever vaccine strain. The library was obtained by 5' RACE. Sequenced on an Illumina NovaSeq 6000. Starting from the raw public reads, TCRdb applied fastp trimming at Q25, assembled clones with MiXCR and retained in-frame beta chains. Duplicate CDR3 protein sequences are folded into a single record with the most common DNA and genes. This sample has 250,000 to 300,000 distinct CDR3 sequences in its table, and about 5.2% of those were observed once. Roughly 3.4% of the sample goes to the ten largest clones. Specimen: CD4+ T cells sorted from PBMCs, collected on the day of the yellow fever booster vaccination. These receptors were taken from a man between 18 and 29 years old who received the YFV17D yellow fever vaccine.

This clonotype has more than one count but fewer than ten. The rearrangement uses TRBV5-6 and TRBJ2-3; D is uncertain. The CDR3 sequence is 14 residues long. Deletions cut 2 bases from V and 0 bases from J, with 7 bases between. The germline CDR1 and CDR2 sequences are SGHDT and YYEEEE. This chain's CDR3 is CASSFYSSTDTQYF. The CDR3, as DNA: TGTGCCAGCAGCTTCTACTCTAGCACAGATACGCAGTATTTT.

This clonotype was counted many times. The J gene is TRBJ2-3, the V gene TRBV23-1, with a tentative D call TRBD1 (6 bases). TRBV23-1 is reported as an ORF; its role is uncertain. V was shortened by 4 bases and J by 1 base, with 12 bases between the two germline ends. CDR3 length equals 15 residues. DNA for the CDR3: TGCGCCAGCAGTCGGCCGGGACACCGCACAGATACGCAGTATTTT. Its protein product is CASSRPGHRTDTQYF.

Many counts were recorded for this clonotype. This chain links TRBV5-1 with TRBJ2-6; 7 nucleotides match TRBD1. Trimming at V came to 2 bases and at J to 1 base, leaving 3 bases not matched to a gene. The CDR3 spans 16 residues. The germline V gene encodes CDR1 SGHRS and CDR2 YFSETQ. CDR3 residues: CASSLEGASGANVLTF. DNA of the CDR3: TGCGCCAGCAGCTTAGAGGGGGCGTCTGGGGCCAACGTCCTGACTTTC. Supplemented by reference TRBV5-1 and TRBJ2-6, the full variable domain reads KAGVTQTPRYLIKTRGQQVTLSCSPISGHRSVSWYQQTPGQGLQFLFEYFSETQRNKGNFPGRFSGRQFSNSRSEMNVSTLELGDSALYLCASSLEGASGANVLTFGAGSRLTVL.

CDR3 amino acids: CASGKAGTVYEQYF. For the CDR3, the DNA is TGTGCCAGCGGAAAAGCCGGGACAGTCTACGAGCAGTACTTC. V and J are TRBV5-6 and TRBJ2-7, with 7 positions matching TRBD1. This CDR3 region has 14 residues. Germline CDR1 and CDR2: SGHDT and YYEEEE. J gave up 3 bases and V 7 bases, and 10 bases lay outside the gene matches.

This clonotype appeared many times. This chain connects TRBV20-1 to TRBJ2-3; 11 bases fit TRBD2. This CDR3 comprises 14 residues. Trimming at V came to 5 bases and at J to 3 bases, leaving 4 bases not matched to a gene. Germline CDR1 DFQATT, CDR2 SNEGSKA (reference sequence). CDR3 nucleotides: TGCAGTGCTCCCGGGACTAGCGGTACAGATACGCAGTATTTT. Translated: CSAPGTSGTDTQYF.

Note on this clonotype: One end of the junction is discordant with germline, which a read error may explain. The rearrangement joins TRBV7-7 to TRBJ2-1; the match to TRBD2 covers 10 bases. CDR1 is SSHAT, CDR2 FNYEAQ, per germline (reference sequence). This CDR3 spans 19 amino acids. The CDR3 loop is CASSLDSAGGPSSYNEQFF. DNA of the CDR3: TGTGCTAGCAGCTTAGATTCAGCGGGGGGGCCTAGCTCCTACAATGAGCAGTTCTTC. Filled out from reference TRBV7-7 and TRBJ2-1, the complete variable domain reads GAGVSQSPRYKVTKRGQDVTLRCDPISSHATLYWYQQALGQGPEFLTYFNYEAQPDKSGLPSDRFSAERPEGSISTLTIQRTEQRDSAMYRCASSLDSAGGPSSYNEQFFGPGTRLTVL.

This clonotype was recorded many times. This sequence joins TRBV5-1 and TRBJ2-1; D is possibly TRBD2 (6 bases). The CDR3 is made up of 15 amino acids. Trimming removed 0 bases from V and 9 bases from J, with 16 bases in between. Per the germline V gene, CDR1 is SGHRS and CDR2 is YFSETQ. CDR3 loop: CASSLELGGLGEQFF. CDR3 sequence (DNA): TGCGCCAGCAGCTTGGAACTAGGAGGGCTCGGTGAGCAGTTCTTC.

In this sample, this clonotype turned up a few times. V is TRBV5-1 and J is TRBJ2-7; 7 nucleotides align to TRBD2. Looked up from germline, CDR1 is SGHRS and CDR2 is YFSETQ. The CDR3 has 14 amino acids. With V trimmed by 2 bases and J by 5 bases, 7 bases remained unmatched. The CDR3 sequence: CASSFAQRGDEQYF. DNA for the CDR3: TGCGCCAGCAGCTTTGCTCAACGGGGGGACGAGCAGTACTTC. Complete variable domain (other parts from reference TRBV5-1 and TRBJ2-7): KAGVTQTPRYLIKTRGQQVTLSCSPISGHRSVSWYQQTPGQGLQFLFEYFSETQRNKGNFPGRFSGRQFSNSRSEMNVSTLELGDSALYLCASSFAQRGDEQYFGPGTRLTVT.

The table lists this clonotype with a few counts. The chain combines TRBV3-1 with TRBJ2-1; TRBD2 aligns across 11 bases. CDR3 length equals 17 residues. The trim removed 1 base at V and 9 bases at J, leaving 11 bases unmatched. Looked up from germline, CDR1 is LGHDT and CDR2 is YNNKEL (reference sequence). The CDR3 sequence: CASSQVGTSGPSGEQFF. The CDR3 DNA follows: TGTGCCAGCAGCCAAGTTGGGACTAGCGGACCTAGCGGTGAGCAGTTCTTC.